The clone carrying this T cell receptor beta chain was recorded once. Its antigen is unidentified. V dropped 3 bases and J dropped 6 bases, with 14 bases sitting between them. The CDR3 loop spans 14 amino acids. Germline assignment: CDR1 SGHTA and CDR2 FQGTGA. Assay: immunoSEQ multiplex PCR; the TCRdb copy retains only in-frame clones and omits some. This sample yields 77,000 or so clones, of which roughly 94% are seen a single time; over 0.4% belongs to the top ten. This specimen comes from a study of graft-versus-host responses after intestinal transplantation. The study's findings and limits: Some patients had graft-donor T cell macrochimerism. In their allografts, the ratios of graft-versus-host to host-versus-graft T cell clones were high.

The rearrangement links TRBV7-3 to TRBJ1-1; weak D call: TRBD1 (5 bases). The sequencing here drew on unstimulated CD8+ T cells sorted from spleen or lymph node cells, taken before intestinal transplant. The receptor comes from a human donor who received an intestinal transplant. This CDR3 is CASSLAQGSAEAFF. The CDR3 region has the DNA TGTGCCAGCAGCTTGGCCCAGGGTAGTGCTGAAGCTTTCTTT. The full variable domain, rest sourced from reference TRBV7-3 and TRBJ1-1, is GAGVSQTPSNKVTEKGKYVELRCDPISGHTALYWYRQSLGQGPEFLIYFQGTGAADDSGLPNDRFFAVRPEGSVSTLKIQRTERGDSAVYLCASSLAQGSAEAFFGQGTRLTVV.